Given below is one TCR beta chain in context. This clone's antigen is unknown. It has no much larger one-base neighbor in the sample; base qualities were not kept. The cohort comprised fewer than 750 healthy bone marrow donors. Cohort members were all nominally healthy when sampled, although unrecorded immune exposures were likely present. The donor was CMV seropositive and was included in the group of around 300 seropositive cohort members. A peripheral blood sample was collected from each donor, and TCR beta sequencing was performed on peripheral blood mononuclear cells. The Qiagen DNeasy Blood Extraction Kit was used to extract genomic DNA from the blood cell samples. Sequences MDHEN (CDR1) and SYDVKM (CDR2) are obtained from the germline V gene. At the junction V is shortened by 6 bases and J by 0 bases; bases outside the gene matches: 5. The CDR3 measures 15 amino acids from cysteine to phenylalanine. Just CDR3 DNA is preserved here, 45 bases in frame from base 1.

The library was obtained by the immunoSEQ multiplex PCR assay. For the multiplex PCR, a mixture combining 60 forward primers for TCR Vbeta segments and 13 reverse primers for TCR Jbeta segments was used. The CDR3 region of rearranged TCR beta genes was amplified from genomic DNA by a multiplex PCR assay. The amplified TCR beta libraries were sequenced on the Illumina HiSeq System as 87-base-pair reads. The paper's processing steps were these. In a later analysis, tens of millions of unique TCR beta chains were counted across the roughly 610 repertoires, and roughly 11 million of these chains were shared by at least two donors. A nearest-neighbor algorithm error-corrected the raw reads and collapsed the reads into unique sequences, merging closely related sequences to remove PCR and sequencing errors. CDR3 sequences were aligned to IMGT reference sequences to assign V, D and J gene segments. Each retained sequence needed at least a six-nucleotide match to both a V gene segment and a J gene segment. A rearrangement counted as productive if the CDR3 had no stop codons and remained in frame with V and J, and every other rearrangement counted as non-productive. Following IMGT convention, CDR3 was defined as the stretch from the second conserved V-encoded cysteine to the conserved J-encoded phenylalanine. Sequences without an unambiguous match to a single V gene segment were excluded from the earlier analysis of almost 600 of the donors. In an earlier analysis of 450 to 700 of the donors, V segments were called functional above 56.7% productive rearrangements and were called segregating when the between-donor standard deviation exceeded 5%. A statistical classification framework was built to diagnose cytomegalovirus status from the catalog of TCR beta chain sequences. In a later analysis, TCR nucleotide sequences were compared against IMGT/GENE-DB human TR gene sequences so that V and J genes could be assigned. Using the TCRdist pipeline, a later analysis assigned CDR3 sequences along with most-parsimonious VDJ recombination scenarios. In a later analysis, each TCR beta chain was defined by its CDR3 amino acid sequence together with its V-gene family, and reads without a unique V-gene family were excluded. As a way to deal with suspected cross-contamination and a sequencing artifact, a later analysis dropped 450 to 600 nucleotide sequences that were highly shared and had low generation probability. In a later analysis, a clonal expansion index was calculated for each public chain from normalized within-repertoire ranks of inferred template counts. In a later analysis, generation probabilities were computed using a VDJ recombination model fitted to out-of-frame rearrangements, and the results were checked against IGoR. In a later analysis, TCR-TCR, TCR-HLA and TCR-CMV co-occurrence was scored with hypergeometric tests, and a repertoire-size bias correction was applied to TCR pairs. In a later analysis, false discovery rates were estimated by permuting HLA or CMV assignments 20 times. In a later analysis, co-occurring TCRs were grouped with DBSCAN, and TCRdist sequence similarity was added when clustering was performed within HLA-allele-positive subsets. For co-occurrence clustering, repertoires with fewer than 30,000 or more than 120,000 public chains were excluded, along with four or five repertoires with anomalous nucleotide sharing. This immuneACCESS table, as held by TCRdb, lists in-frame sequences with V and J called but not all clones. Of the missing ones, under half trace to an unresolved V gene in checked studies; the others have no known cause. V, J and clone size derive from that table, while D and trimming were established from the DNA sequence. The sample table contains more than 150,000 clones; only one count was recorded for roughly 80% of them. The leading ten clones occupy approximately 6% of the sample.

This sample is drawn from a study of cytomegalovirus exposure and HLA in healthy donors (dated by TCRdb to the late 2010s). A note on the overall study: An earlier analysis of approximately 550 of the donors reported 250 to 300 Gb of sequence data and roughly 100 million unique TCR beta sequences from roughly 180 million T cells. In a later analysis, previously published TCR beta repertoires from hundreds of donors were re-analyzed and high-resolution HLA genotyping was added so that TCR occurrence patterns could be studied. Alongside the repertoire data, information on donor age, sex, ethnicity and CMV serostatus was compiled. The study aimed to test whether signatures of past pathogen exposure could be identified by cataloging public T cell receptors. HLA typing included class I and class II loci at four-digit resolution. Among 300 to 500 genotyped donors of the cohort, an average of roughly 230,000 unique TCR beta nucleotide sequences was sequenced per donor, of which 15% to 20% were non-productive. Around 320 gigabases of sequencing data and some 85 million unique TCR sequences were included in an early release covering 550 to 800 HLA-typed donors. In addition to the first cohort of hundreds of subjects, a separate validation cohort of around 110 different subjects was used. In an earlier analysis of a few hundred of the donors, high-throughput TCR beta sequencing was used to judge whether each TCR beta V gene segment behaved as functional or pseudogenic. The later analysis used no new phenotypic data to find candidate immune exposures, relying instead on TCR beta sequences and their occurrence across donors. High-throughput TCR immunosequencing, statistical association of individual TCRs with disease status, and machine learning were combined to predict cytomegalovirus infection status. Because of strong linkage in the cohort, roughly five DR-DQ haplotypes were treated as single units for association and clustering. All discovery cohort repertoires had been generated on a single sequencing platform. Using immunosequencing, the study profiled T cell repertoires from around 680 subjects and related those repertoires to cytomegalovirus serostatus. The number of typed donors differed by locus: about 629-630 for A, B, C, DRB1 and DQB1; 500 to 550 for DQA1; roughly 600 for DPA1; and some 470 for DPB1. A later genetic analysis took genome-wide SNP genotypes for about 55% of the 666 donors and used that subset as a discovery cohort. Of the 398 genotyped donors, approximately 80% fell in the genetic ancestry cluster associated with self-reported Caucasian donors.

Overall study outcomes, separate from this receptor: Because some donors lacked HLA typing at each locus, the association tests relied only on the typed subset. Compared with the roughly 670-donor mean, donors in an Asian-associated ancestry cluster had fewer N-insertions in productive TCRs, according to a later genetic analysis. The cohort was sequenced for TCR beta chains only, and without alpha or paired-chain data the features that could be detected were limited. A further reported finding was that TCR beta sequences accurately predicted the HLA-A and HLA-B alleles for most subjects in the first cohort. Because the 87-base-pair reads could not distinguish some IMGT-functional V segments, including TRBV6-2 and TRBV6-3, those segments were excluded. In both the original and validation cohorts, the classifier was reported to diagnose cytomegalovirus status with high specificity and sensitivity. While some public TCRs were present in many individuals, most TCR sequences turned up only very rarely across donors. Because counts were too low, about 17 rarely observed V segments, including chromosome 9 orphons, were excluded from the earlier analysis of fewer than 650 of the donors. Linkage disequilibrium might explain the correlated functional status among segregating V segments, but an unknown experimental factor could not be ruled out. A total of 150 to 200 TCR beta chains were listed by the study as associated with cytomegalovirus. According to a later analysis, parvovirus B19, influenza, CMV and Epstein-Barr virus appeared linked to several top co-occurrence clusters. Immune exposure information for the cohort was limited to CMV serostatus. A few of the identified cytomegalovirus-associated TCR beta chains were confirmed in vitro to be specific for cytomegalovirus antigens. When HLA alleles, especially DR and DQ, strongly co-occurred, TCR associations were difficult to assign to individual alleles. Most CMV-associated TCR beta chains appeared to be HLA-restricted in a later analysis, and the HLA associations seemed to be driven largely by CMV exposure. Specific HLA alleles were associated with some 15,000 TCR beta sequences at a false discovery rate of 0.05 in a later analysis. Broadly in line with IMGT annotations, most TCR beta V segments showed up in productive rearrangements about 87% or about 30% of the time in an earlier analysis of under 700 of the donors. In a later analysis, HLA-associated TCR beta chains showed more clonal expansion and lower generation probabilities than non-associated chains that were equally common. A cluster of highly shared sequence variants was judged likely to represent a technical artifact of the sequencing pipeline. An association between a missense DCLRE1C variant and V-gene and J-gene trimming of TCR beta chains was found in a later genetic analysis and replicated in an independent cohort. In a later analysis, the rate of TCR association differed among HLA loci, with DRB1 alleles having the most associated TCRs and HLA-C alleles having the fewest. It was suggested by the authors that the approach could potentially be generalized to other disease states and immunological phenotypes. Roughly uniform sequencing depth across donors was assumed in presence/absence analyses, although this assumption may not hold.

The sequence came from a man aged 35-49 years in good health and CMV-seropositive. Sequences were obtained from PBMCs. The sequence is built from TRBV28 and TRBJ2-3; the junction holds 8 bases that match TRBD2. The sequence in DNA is TGTGCCAGCAGCAATAGCGGGATTAGCACAGATACGCAGTATTTT. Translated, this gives CASSNSGISTDTQYF.